This passage covers 17 T cell receptor beta chains from one sample sequenced in a study of blood T cell repertoires in COVID-19. The protocol was immunoSEQ multiplex PCR, while the TCRdb copy is restricted to in-frame clones and leaves out a portion. The sample has 200,000 to 300,000 clones, roughly 90% seen once. Specimen: PBMCs or T cells enriched from blood (not recorded which). The receptor set was obtained from a woman in her twenties or thirties with acute COVID-19.

The V gene is TRBV11-2, the J gene TRBJ2-1; 9 bases map to TRBD1. J was trimmed by 8 bases and V by 4 bases; bases with no gene match: 18. CDR1 and CDR2 from the germline V gene are SGHAT and FQNNGV. The CDR3 extends over 18 amino acids. The CDR3 region is CASSSPTTGGAGVYEQFF. DNA for the CDR3: TGTGCCAGCAGCTCCCCAACTACAGGGGGCGCCGGAGTCTATGAGCAGTTCTTC.

The gene calls are TRBV5-1 and TRBJ2-1; D might be TRBD1 (6 bases). The CDR3 loop spans 14 amino acids. Germline V gives CDR1 SGHRS, CDR2 YFSETQ. The germline V and J ends were trimmed by 0 bases and 7 bases, with 11 bases remaining between them. The CDR3 DNA is TGCGCCAGCAGCTTGGTGGACAGTTCGAATGAGCAGTTCTTC. The encoded protein is CASSLVDSSNEQFF.

This clone was detected a few times. The chain is built from TRBV2 and TRBJ1-1; 8 positions match TRBD1. The CDR3 covers 14 residues. Germline V gives CDR1 SNHLY, CDR2 FYNNEI. V shed 7 bases, J shed 1 base, and the junction held 5 bases outside the gene matches. CDR3 in DNA: TGTGCCAGCATCTGGGGGACAGGGAACACTGAAGCTTTCTTT. Translation: CASIWGTGNTEAFF.

The chain carries TRBV5-6 and TRBJ2-7, with 7 positions matching TRBD2. The CDR3 extends over 14 amino acids. The V gene end was trimmed by 7 bases and the J gene end by 6 bases; junction bases not matched to a gene: 13. Germline lookup yields CDR1 SGHDT and CDR2 YYEEEE. CDR3: CASSPVGGISEQYF. The CDR3 nucleotides are TGTGCCAGCTCCCCAGTGGGGGGGATATCCGAGCAGTACTTC.

Worth noting for this clone: Because the CDR3 is missing its conserved closing phenylalanine or tryptophan, this is likely a read error. The DNA is omitted, as the CDR3 cannot be located on it reliably, and the CDR3 follows TCRdb's listing. The rearrangement joins TRBV5-1 to TRBJ2-7; the DNA was not compared with TRBD2, the D call given in the table. Germline values: CDR1 SGHRS, CDR2 YFSETQ. 12 amino acids form the CDR3, both terminal residues included. CDR3 protein: CASSLVGGPLLT.

With regard to this clone: Other DNA sequences of this sample code for an identical CDR3. The chain combines TRBV6-2 or TRBV6-3 with TRBJ1-1; D remains ambiguous. V was clipped by 2 bases and J by 5 bases, with 6 bases between them. This CDR3 spans 12 amino acids. The germline CDR1 and CDR2 sequences are MNHEY and SVGEGT. The CDR3 DNA reads TGTGCCAGCAGTTACGCGGGGACTGAAGCTTTCTTT. Translation: CASSYAGTEAFF.

This sequence joins TRBV19 and TRBJ1-6, with D uncertain. Germline V gene lookup returns CDR1 LNHDA and CDR2 SQIVND (reference sequence). V shed 7 bases and J shed 10 bases, with 14 bases lying between them. The CDR3 totals 13 residues. CDR3 coding DNA: TGTGCCAGTAAACGGGAGAGGTACTCACCCCTCCACTTT. This sequence encodes CASKRERYSPLHF.

This sequence joins TRBV14 and TRBJ1-6, with TRBD1 identical over 7 bases. Germline V CDR1 and CDR2: SGHDN, FVKESK. This CDR3 spans 15 amino acids. V trimming: 5 bases; J trimming: 6 bases; junction bases outside the gene matches: 7. The CDR3 DNA follows: TGTGCCAGCAGCGCCGGAGGGGGCGGTAATTCACCCCTCCACTTT. The encoded protein is CASSAGGGGNSPLHF.

J is TRBJ1-6 and V is TRBV27; 7 bases line up with TRBD1. CDR3 length: 16 residues. From germline, CDR1 is MNHEY and CDR2 SMNVEV (reference sequence). V was pared by 2 bases and J by 5 bases, with 6 bases of the junction left unmatched. The CDR3 loop is CASSLQGERHNSPLHF. The CDR3 coding sequence is TGTGCCAGCAGTTTACAGGGGGAGCGGCATAATTCACCCCTCCACTTT.

This clone was detected once. The chain's CDR3 is CASSSGGPGGYTF. Written as DNA, the CDR3 is TGTGCCAGCAGCTCGGGGGGGCCGGGGGGCTACACCTTC. This rearrangement joins TRBV5-4 to TRBJ1-2, with D possibly matching TRBD1 (6 bases). The germline V gene has CDR1 SGHNT and CDR2 YYREEE (reference sequence). Trimming cost V 3 bases and J 8 bases, with 14 bases left between them. The CDR3 covers 13 residues.

This clone was counted a single time. V and J are TRBV7-9 and TRBJ1-4; no clear D. From germline, CDR1 is SEHNR and CDR2 FQNEAQ (reference sequence). The germline V and J ends were trimmed by 5 bases and 6 bases, with 16 bases remaining between them. This CDR3 has 15 residues. This CDR3 is CASSRPGRGHEKLFF. CDR3 in DNA: TGTGCCAGCAGCCGACCGGGAAGAGGGCATGAAAAACTGTTTTTT.

The V gene is TRBV27, the J gene TRBJ1-6, with D possibly being TRBD1 (5 bases). Between the trimmed V and J ends, which lost 5 bases and 10 bases, there was a span of 12 bases. The length of the CDR3 is 13 residues. Germline loops: CDR1 MNHEY, CDR2 SMNVEV (reference sequence). The CDR3 spells CASSPPGGSPLHF. The CDR3 coding sequence is TGTGCCAGCAGTCCCCCCGGGGGATCACCCCTCCACTTT.

This clone was detected once. The V and J genes are TRBV29-1 and TRBJ2-2; TRBD1 aligns across 10 bases. The CDR3 length is 17 residues. The germline V gene has CDR1 SQVTM and CDR2 ANQGSEA. The V segment lost 0 bases and the J segment 5 bases; nucleotides outside the gene matches: 9. In DNA form, the CDR3 reads TGCAGCGTTGAAGACGAGAGACAGGGGGCTCGGACCGGGGAGCTGTTTTTT. This translates into CSVEDERQGARTGELFF.

The rearrangement links TRBV7-9 to TRBJ1-4, with D possibly matching TRBD1 (5 bases). Germline V gives CDR1 SEHNR, CDR2 FQNEAQ (reference sequence). The CDR3 covers 14 residues. Trimming took 6 bases from V and 8 from J, leaving 16 bases between them. CDR3 loop: CASRGGTGGEKLFF. The DNA of the CDR3 is TGTGCCAGCAGGGGAGGGACGGGGGGAGAAAAACTGTTTTTT.

J is TRBJ2-1 and V is TRBV7-6; no clear D gene. The germline V gene encodes CDR1 SGHVS and CDR2 FNYEAQ. V was pared by 5 bases and J by 6 bases, with 8 bases between. The CDR3 covers 12 residues. Here the CDR3 DNA reads TGTGCCAGCAGCCAGAGAGGCAATGAGCAGTTCTTC. It specifies CASSQRGNEQFF.

This chain connects TRBV5-6 to TRBJ2-5, with D possibly matching TRBD2 (6 bases). V was cut by 4 bases and J by 2 bases, with 9 bases left in between. This CDR3 region has 13 residues. Germline CDR1 reads SGHDT; CDR2 reads YYEEEE. The CDR3 DNA reads as TGTGCCAGCAGCCCCGCGGGACAAGAGACCCAGTACTTC. Translated, it gives CASSPAGQETQYF.

V gene TRBV2 combines with J gene TRBJ1-5; D call uncertain. CDR3 size: 12 residues. From germline, CDR1 is SNHLY and CDR2 FYNNEI. V lost 5 bases and J 6 bases, leaving 8 bases between the germline ends. This CDR3 is CASSMLSQPQHF. In nucleotides, the CDR3 is TGTGCCAGCAGTATGTTATCTCAGCCCCAGCATTTT.